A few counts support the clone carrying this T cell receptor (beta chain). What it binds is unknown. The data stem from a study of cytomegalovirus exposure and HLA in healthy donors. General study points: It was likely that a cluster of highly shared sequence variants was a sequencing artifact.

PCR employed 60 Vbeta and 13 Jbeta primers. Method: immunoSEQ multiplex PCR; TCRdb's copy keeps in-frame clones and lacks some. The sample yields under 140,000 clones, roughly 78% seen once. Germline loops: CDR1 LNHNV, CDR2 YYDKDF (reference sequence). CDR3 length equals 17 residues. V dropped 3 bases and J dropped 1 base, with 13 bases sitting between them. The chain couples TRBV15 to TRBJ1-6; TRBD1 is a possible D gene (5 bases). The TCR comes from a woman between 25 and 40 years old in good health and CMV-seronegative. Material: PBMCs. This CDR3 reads CATSSGGGGSYNSPLHF. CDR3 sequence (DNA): TGTGCCACCAGCAGCGGCGGGGGGGGATCCTATAATTCACCCCTCCACTTT.